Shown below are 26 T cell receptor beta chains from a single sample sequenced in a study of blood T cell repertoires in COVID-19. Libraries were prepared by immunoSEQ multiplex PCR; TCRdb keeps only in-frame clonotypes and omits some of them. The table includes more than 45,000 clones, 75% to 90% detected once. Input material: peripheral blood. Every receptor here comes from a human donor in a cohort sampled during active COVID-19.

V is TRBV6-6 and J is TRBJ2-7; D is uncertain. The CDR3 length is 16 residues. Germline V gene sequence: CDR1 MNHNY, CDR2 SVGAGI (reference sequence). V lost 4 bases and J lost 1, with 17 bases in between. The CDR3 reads CASSSLGGRVSYEQYF. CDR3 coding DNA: TGTGCCAGCAGTTCCCTCGGTGGTCGGGTATCCTACGAGCAGTACTTC.

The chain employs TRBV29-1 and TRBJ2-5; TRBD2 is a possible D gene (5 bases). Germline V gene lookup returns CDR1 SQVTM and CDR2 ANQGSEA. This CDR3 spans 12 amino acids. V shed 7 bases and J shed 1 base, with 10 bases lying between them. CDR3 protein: CSAGLPQETQYF. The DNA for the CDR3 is TGCAGCGCCGGACTCCCCCAAGAGACCCAGTACTTC.

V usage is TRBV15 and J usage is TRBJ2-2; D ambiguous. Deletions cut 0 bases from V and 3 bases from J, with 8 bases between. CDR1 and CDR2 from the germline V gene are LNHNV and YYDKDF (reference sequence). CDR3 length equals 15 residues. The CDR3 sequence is CATSREFRYTGELFF. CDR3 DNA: TGTGCCACCAGCAGAGAGTTCCGGTACACCGGGGAGCTGTTTTTT.

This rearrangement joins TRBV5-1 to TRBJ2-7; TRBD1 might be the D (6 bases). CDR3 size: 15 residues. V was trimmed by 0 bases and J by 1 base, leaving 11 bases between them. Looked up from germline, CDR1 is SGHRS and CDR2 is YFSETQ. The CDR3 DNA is TGCGCCAGCAGCTTGGCGTCAGGGGAATCCTACGAGCAGTACTTC. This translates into CASSLASGESYEQYF.

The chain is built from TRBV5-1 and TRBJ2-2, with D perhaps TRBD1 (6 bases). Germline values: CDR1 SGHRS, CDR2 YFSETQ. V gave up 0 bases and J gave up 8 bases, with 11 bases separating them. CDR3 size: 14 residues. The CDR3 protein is CASSLGTAIGELFF. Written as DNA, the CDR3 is TGCGCCAGCAGCTTGGGGACAGCAATAGGGGAGCTGTTTTTT.

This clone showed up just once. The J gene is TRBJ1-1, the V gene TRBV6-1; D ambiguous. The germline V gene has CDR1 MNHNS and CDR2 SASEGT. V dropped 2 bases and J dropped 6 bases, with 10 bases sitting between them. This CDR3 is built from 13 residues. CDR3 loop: CASSEIRTSEAFF. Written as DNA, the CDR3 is TGTGCCAGCAGTGAAATCAGGACTTCTGAAGCTTTCTTT.

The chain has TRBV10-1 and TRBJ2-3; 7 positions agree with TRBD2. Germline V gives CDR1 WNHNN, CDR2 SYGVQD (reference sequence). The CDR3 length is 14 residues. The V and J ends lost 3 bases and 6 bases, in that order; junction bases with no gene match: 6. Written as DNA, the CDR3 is TGCGCCAGCAGTGACTATCCCGGGGGGGATACGCAGTATTTT. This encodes CASSDYPGGDTQYF.

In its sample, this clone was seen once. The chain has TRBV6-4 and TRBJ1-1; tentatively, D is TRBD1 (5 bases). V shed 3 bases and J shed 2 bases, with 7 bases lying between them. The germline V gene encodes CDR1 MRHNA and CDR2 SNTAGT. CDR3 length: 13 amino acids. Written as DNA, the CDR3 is TGTGCCAGCAGTGAACAGGCAAACACTGAAGCTTTCTTT. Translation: CASSEQANTEAFF.

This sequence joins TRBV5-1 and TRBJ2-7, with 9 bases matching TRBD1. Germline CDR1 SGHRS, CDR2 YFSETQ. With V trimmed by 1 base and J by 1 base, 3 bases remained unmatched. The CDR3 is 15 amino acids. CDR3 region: CASSLMGQGSYEQYF. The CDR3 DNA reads TGCGCCAGCAGCTTGATGGGACAGGGTTCCTACGAGCAGTACTTC.

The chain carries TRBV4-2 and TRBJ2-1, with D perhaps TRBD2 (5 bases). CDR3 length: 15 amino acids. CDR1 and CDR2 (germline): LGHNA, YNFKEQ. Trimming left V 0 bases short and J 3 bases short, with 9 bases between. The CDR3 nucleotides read TGTGCCAGCAGCCAAGAGAGGGTAATCTACAATGAGCAGTTCTTC. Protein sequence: CASSQERVIYNEQFF.

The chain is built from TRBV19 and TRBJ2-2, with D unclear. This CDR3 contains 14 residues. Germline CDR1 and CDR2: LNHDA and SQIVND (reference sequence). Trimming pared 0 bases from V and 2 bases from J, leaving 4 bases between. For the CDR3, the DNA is TGTGCCAGTAGTATAGAGTATAACACCGGGGAGCTGTTTTTT. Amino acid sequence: CASSIEYNTGELFF.

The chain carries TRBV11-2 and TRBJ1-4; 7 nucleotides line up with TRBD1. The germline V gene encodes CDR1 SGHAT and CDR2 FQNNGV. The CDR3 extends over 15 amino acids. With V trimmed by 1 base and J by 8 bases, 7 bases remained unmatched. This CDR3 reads CASSLGDRDVEKLFF. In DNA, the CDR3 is TGTGCCAGCAGCTTAGGAGACAGGGACGTAGAAAAACTGTTTTTT.

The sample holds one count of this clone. The CDR3 DNA reads TGTGCCATCAGTGGGGAGGGCCGCTACAATGAGCAGTTCTTC. Residues: CAISGEGRYNEQFF. The V gene is TRBV10-3, the J gene TRBJ2-1, with TRBD2 matching 7 bases. V lost 4 bases, J lost 3 bases, and 3 bases stayed unmatched. Germline CDR1 and CDR2: ENHRY and SYGVKD. The CDR3 totals 14 residues.

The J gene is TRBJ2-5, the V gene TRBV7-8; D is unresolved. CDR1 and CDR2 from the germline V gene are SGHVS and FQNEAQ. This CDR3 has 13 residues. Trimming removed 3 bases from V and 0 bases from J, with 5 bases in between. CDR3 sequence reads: CASSFSDQETQYF. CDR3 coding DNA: TGTGCCAGCAGCTTTTCAGACCAAGAGACCCAGTACTTC.

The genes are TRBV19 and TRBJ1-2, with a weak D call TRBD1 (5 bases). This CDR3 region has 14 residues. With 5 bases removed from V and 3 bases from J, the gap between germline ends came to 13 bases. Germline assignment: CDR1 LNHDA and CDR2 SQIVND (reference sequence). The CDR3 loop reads CASSLSGQDYGYTF. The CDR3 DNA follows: TGTGCCAGTAGTCTCTCCGGACAAGACTATGGCTACACCTTC.

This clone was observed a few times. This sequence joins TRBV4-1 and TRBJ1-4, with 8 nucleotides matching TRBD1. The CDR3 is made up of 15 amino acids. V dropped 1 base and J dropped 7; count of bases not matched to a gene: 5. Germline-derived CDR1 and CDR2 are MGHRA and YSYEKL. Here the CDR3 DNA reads TGCGCCAGCAGCCAAGGGACAGGGAATGTTGAAAAACTGTTTTTT. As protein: CASSQGTGNVEKLFF.

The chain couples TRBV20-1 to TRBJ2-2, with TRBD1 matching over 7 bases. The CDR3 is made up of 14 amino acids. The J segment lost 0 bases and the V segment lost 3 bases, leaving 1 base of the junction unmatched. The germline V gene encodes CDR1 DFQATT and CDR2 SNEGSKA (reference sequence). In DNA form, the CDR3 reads TGCAGTGCTAGTACAGGGGCGAACACCGGGGAGCTGTTTTTT. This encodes CSASTGANTGELFF.

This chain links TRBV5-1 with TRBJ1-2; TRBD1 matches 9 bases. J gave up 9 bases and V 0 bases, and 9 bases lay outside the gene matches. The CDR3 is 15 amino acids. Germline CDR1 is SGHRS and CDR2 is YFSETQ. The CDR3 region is CASSLGGQGSTRYTF. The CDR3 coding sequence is TGCGCCAGCAGCTTGGGAGGACAGGGGTCGACTCGCTACACCTTC.

CDR3 bases: TGTGCCAGCAGCTTGCAGGGTAACGTCGAAAAACTGTTTTTT. Translation gives CASSLQGNVEKLFF. The chain links TRBV7-2 to TRBJ1-4, with a tentative D call TRBD1 (5 bases). V was pared by 3 bases and J by 8 bases, with 13 bases between. Germline assignment: CDR1 SGHTA and CDR2 FQGNSA. The length of the CDR3 is 14 residues.

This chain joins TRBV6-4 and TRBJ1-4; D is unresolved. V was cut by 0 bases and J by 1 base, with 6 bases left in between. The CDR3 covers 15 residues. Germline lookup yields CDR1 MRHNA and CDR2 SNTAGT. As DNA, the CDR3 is TGTGCCAGCAGTGACTCAGTCAGAACTAATGAAAAACTGTTTTTT. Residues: CASSDSVRTNEKLFF.

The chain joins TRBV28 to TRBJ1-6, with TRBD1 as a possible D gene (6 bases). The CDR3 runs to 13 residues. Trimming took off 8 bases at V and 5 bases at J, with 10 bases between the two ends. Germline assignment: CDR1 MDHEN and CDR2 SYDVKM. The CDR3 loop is CASAGADNSPLHF. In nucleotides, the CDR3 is TGTGCCAGCGCGGGGGCCGATAATTCACCCCTCCACTTT.

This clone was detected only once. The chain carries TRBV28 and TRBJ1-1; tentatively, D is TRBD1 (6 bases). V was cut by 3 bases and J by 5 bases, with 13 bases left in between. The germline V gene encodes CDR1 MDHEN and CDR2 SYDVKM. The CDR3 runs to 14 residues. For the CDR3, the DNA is TGTGCCAGCAGTTTTCCAGGGGCGCGGACTGAAGCTTTCTTT. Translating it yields CASSFPGARTEAFF.

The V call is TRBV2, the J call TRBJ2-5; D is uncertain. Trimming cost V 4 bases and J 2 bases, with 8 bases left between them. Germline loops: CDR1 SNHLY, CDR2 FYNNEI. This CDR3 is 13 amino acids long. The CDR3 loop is CASSVLLQETQYF. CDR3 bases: TGTGCCAGCAGTGTATTGTTACAAGAGACCCAGTACTTC.

This CDR3 reads CASSLASGGNTEAFF. Written as DNA, the CDR3 is TGTGCCAGCAGCTTAGCGTCAGGGGGAAACACTGAAGCTTTCTTT. The V and J genes are TRBV7-8 and TRBJ1-1, with 7 bases matching TRBD1. Per the germline V gene, CDR1 is SGHVS and CDR2 is FQNEAQ. This CDR3 is built from 15 residues. V was clipped by 0 bases and J by 2 bases; unmatched bases: 3.

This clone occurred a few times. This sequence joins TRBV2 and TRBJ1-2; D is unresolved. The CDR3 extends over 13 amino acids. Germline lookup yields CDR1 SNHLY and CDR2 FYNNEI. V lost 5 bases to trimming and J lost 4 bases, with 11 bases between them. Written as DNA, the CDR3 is TGTGCCAGCAGTCGAGAGGAAGCCTATGGCTACACCTTC. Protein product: CASSREEAYGYTF.

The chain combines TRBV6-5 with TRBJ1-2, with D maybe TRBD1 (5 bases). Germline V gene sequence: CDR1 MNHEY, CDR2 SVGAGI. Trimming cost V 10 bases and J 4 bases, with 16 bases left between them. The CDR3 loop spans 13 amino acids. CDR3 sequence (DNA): TGTGCCACCCATATCGGCGGGGGCTATGGCTACACCTTC. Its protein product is CATHIGGGYGYTF.